This T cell receptor beta chain was captured by sequencing in a study of blood T cell repertoires in COVID-19. For the study at large: COVID-19 samples collected from the United States, Italy and Spain covered acute and convalescent phases. Sample material is recorded as cDNA or gDNA derived from T cells, B-cell-depleted T cells, or PBMCs.

The repertoire was sequenced with immunoSEQ multiplex PCR; TCRdb's copy has only in-frame clones and lacks some. The data hold about 39,000 clones, with around 84% observed a single time. The CDR3 is 14 amino acids. Trimming cost V 5 bases and J 12 bases, with 17 bases left between them. Germline V lookup: CDR1 SGHVS, CDR2 FQNEAQ. Sequencing used peripheral blood. The source of this sequence is a man between 65 and 80 years old with acute or convalescent COVID-19. This sequence joins TRBV7-8 and TRBJ1-6; the D gene is possibly TRBD1 (5 bases). As DNA, the CDR3 is TGTGCCAGCAGCCAAAGCCGGGACTCAGAACCCCTCCACTTT. Its protein product is CASSQSRDSEPLHF.